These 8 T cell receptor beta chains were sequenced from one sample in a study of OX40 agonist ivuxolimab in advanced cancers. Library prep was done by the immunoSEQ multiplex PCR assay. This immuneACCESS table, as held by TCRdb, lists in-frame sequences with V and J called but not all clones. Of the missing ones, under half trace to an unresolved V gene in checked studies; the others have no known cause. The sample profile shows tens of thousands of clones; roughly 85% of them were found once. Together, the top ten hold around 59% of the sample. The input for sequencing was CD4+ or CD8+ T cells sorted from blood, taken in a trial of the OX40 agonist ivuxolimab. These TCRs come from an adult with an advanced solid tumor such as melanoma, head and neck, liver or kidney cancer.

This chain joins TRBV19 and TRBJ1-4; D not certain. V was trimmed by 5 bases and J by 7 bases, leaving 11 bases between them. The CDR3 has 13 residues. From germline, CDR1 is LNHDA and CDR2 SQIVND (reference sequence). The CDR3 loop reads CASSFWTGEKLFF. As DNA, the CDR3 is TGTGCCAGTAGTTTTTGGACGGGTGAAAAACTGTTTTTT.

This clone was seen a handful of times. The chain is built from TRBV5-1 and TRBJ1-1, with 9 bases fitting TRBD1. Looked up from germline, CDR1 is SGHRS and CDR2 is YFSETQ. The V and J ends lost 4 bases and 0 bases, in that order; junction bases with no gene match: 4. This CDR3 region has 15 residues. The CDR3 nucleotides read TGCGCCAGCAGCAAAGGACAGGGGATGAACACTGAAGCTTTCTTT. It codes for CASSKGQGMNTEAFF.

The CDR3 DNA reads as TGCGCCAGCAGCCAAGATCGGGTAGATACGCAGTATTTT. Translated: CASSQDRVDTQYF. The V and J genes are TRBV4-3 and TRBJ2-3; D remains ambiguous. Germline CDR1 is LGHNA and CDR2 is YSLEER. This CDR3 contains 13 residues. V was clipped by 0 bases and J by 5 bases, with 6 bases between them.

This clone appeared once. Here the CDR3 reads CASSLGTSGVYNEQFF. The CDR3 region has the DNA TGTGCCAGCAGCTTAGGGACTAGCGGGGTCTACAATGAGCAGTTCTTC. The rearrangement joins TRBV7-6 to TRBJ2-1, with TRBD2 matching 12 bases. The ends lost 1 base at V and 3 bases at J; junction bases unmatched: 1. This CDR3 has 16 amino acids. From germline, CDR1 is SGHVS and CDR2 FNYEAQ.

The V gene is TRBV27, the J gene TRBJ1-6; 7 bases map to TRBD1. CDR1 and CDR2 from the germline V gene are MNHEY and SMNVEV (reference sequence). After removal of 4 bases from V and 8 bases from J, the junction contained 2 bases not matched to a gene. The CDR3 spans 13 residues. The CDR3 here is CASSWDSYSPLHF. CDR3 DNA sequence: TGTGCCAGCAGTTGGGACAGTTATTCACCCCTCCACTTT.

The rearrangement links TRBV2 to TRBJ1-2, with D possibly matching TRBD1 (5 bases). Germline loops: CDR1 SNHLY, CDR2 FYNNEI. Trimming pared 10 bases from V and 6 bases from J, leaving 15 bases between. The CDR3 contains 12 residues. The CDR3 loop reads CATQGRGNGYTF. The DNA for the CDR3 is TGTGCCACCCAGGGTCGGGGGAATGGCTACACCTTC.

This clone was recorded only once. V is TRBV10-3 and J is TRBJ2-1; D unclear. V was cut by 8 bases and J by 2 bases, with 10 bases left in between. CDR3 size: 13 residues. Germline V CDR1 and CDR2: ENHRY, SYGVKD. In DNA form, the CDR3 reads TGTGCCATCGGGGTTACGGCCTACAATGAGCAGTTCTTC. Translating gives CAIGVTAYNEQFF.

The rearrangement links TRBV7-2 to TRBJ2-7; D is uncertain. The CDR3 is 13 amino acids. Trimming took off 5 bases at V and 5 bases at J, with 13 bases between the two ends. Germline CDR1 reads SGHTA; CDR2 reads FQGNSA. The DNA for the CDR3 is TGTGCCAGCAGCATTGTAGGGTTCGACGAGCAGTACTTC. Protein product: CASSIVGFDEQYF.